One T cell receptor beta chain is described in this entry. The sample is drawn from a study of blood T cell repertoires in COVID-19. Study-wide background: Collection of acute and convalescent COVID-19 samples took place in the United States, Italy and Spain. Nucleic acid was either cDNA or gDNA, and it came from T cells, B-cell-depleted T cells, or PBMCs.

V lost 6 bases, J lost 5 bases, and 2 bases stayed unmatched. This CDR3 is 14 amino acids long. Germline-derived CDR1 and CDR2 are LGHDT and YNNKEL (reference sequence). In the original workflow: Using reference gene primer amplification, nucleated cell counts were estimated. Here immunoSEQ multiplex PCR was the method, and the copy in TCRdb shows in-frame clones only, minus some. V and J calls plus clone size are reproduced from that table; the DNA served to infer D and trimming. The repertoire includes 80,000 to 95,000 clones, around 87% of them detected once, and approximately 18% sits in the top ten.

The chain has TRBV3-1 (or the pseudogene TRBV3-2) and TRBJ2-1; TRBD2 agrees at 12 bases. What was sequenced was peripheral blood. This TCR was recovered from a human donor in a cohort sampled during active COVID-19. The CDR3 bases are TGTGCCAGCAGTGGACTAGCGGGGAACAATGAGCAGTTCTTC. Translated: CASSGLAGNNEQFF.